Below are 10 T cell receptor beta chains sequenced from a single sample in a study of T cell responses to AZD1222 COVID-19 vaccine. TCRdb keeps only in-frame clones here, not all; method: immunoSEQ multiplex PCR. The data hold fewer than 200,000 clones, with almost 95% observed a single time. This specimen consisted of peripheral blood, obtained on day 0 of AZD1222 vaccination. The receptor set was obtained from an adult in good health.

This sequence joins TRBV4-1 and TRBJ1-1; no reliable D call. Trimming pared 3 bases from V and 1 base from J, leaving 15 bases between. The CDR3 covers 16 residues. Germline V gene data show CDR1 as MGHRA and CDR2 as YSYEKL. CDR3 nucleotides: TGCGCCAGCAGCCATCCTAGTAACGGGAGGAACACTGAAGCTTTCTTT. Its protein is CASSHPSNGRNTEAFF.

The chain's CDR3 is CASSMDRRNNYGYTF. The CDR3, as DNA: TGTGCCAGTAGTATGGACAGGAGAAATAACTATGGCTACACCTTC. The genes are TRBV19 and TRBJ1-2; 7 positions match TRBD1. Trimming cost V 3 bases and J 1 base; bases outside gene matches: 5. Looked up from germline, CDR1 is LNHDA and CDR2 is SQIVND (reference sequence). This CDR3 has 15 residues. Variable domain in full (rest from reference TRBV19 and TRBJ1-2): DGGITQSPKYLFRKEGQNVTLSCEQNLNHDAMYWYRQDPGQGLRLIYYSQIVNDFQKGDIAEGYSVSREKKESFPLTVTSAQKNPTAFYLCASSMDRRNNYGYTFGSGTRLTVV.

The gene calls are TRBV27 and TRBJ2-1, with TRBD2 matching 7 bases. After removal of 8 bases from V and 3 bases from J, the junction contained 4 bases not matched to a gene. The CDR3 consists of 13 residues. Germline CDR1 is MNHEY and CDR2 is SMNVEV (reference sequence). Here the CDR3 DNA reads TGTGCCAGCGGAGCGGGGCGCTACAATGAGCAGTTCTTC. Translation: CASGAGRYNEQFF.

This clone was seen a single time. The V gene is TRBV3-1 (or the pseudogene TRBV3-2), the J gene TRBJ1-1; possibly TRBD1 for D (5 bases). There are 16 residues in the CDR3. The germline V gene encodes CDR1 LGHDT and CDR2 YNNKEL (reference sequence). Trimming removed 3 bases at V and 1 base at J, with 15 bases between. The CDR3: CASSHNSGRGNTEAFF. DNA of the CDR3: TGTGCCAGCAGCCACAACTCAGGAAGGGGGAACACTGAAGCTTTCTTT.

The chain joins TRBV7-6 to TRBJ1-5; TRBD1 matches 9 bases. The germline V gene encodes CDR1 SGHVS and CDR2 FNYEAQ. The junction had 16 bases not matched to a gene; V was cut back by 1 base and J by 0 bases. There are 21 residues in the CDR3. The CDR3 loop is CASSLVPGRDREGYSNQPQHF. The CDR3 nucleotides are TGTGCCAGCAGCTTAGTCCCGGGGCGGGACAGGGAGGGCTATAGCAATCAGCCCCAGCATTTT.

This clone was seen a handful of times. The V gene is TRBV6-1, the J gene TRBJ1-3, with 12 bases identical to TRBD1. V lost 5 bases to trimming and J lost 6 bases; unmatched junction nucleotides: 5. Germline V gives CDR1 MNHNS, CDR2 SASEGT. The length of the CDR3 is 15 residues. For the CDR3, the DNA is TGTGCCAGCAGTACCCGGGACAGGGGGCAAAACACCATATATTTT. It translates to CASSTRDRGQNTIYF.

The V gene is TRBV23-1, the J gene TRBJ2-7; 8 nucleotides match TRBD2. TRBV23-1 carries the ORF label, with uncertain function. The CDR3 is made up of 17 amino acids. Germline trimming cut 0 bases from V and 3 bases from J; bases unmatched to any gene: 10. CDR3 DNA: TGCGCCAGCAGTCAATCTCGAGAGACTAGCGCCCACTACGAGCAGTACTTC. Translation gives CASSQSRETSAHYEQYF.

This sequence joins TRBV28 and TRBJ2-2; 8 bases agree with TRBD2. Germline CDR1 and CDR2: MDHEN and SYDVKM. The CDR3 loop spans 16 amino acids. Trimming removed 2 bases from V and 8 bases from J; junction bases left unmatched: 10. CDR3 residues: CASSLKFFGGAGELFF. DNA for the CDR3: TGTGCCAGCAGTTTAAAGTTTTTCGGGGGGGCAGGGGAGCTGTTTTTT.

J is TRBJ2-3 and V is TRBV9, with D possibly matching TRBD1 (5 bases). Germline CDR1 is SGDLS and CDR2 is YYNGEE. This CDR3 comprises 15 residues. V dropped 0 bases and J dropped 2 bases, with 10 bases sitting between them. Here the CDR3 DNA reads TGTGCCAGCAGCGTAGCTCAACAGGTCACAGATACGCAGTATTTT. Residues: CASSVAQQVTDTQYF.

V and J are TRBV9 and TRBJ1-5, with TRBD1 as a possible D gene (5 bases). Trimming pared 3 bases from V and 7 bases from J, leaving 17 bases between. The CDR3 covers 15 residues. CDR1 and CDR2 from the germline V gene are SGDLS and YYNGEE. CDR3 nucleotide sequence: TGTGCCAGCAGCGCACGGTCAGGGTACGGGCAGCCCCAGCATTTT. Translation gives CASSARSGYGQPQHF.